This is a list of T cell receptor beta chains from one sample in a study of shared clonotypes between healthy human individuals. The data were produced by immunoSEQ multiplex PCR, yet TCRdb's version contains in-frame clones alone and is incomplete. The profile covers about 1.5 million clones, with under 99% appearing a single time and around 0.47% taken by the ten largest. Sequencing input: naive CD4+ T cells sorted from blood. These receptors all stem from a man aged 30-40 years in good health. The CDR3 runs from the conserved cysteine through the conserved F or W. The D gene is left open where the match is weak. The size of a clone is reported for some rows only, either as once, few or many, or as a class for expanded clones.

DNA | CDR3 | length | J | size | V | D
TGTGCCAGCAGGACTGAAACCATTCAGTACTTC | CASRTETIQYF | 11 | TRBJ2-4 | - | TRBV2 | -
TGTGCCAGTAGTACAGGGGGGGGAGCGCCTTCCTACAATGAGCAGTTCTTC | CASSTGGGAPSYNEQFF | 17 | TRBJ2-1 | - | TRBV19 | -
TGTGCCAGTGTCCCCCGCGCGGGCACCGGGGAGCTGTTTTTT | CASVPRAGTGELFF | 14 | TRBJ2-2 | - | TRBV27 | -
TGTGCCAGCAGCCGGGACAGCTACTACGAGCAGTACTTC | CASSRDSYYEQYF | 13 | TRBJ2-7 | - | TRBV5-6 | TRBD1
TGTGCCAGCAGCGTTACTAGCGGGAGTGCTTCCGGGGAGCTGTTTTTT | CASSVTSGSASGELFF | 16 | TRBJ2-2 | - | TRBV9 | TRBD2
TGTGCCTGGAGTGACGTTATTGGACTAGCGGGACGGTATGAGCAGTTCTTC | CAWSDVIGLAGRYEQFF | 17 | TRBJ2-1 | - | TRBV30 | TRBD2
TGCAGTGCGCGGGCCGGGGTAAGGCAGTTCTTC | CSARAGVRQFF | 11 | TRBJ2-1 | - | TRBV20-1 | -
TGTGCCACCAGCAGTGGCAGCCGGGACTTGCGCACAGATACGCAGTATTTT | CATSSGSRDLRTDTQYF | 17 | TRBJ2-3 | - | TRBV15 | -
TGTGCCACCAAGTGGCCTCGGTCGGGAGAGACCCAGTACTTC | CATKWPRSGETQYF | 14 | TRBJ2-5 | - | TRBV15 | -
- | CASSQVGQGANTF | 13 | TRBJ1-2 | - | TRBV4-1 | -
TGTGCCAGCAGCGTAGGGGCTAGCGGGGGGACCAATGAGCAGTTCTTC | CASSVGASGGTNEQFF | 16 | TRBJ2-1 | - | TRBV9 | TRBD2
TGTGCCAGCAGCTTGGGGGATAAGTTGAACACAAAATACCAAGAGACCCAGTACTTC | CASSLGDKLNTKYQETQYF | 19 | TRBJ2-5 | - | TRBV5-4 | -
TGTGCCAGCAGCACAGGAGCCGGGACAGGGACGAACACCGGGGAGCTGTTTTTT | CASSTGAGTGTNTGELFF | 18 | TRBJ2-2 | - | TRBV7-3 | TRBD1
TGTGCCAGCAGCTTAGTTGGCACAGATACGCAGTATTTT | CASSLVGTDTQYF | 13 | TRBJ2-3 | - | TRBV7-6 | -
TGTGCCAGCAGTTTCGACAGGGACCCCCACGGGGAGCTGTTTTTT | CASSFDRDPHGELFF | 15 | TRBJ2-2 | - | TRBV27 | TRBD1
TGTGCCAGTAGTATAGGATGGTCGGGGAACCACAATGGCGAGCAGTACTTC | CASSIGWSGNHNGEQYF | 17 | TRBJ2-7 | - | TRBV19 | -
TGTGCCAGCTCACCCATTAGCGGGAACACAGATACGCAGTATTTT | CASSPISGNTDTQYF | 15 | TRBJ2-3 | - | TRBV18 | TRBD2
TGTGCCAGCAGCTTAGATGTGGGCACTGAAGCTTTCTTT | CASSLDVGTEAFF | 13 | TRBJ1-1 | - | TRBV11-2 | -
TGTGCCAGTAGTATAGTCAATCAGCCCCAGCATTTT | CASSIVNQPQHF | 12 | TRBJ1-5 | - | TRBV19 | -
TGTGCCAGCAGTTCAGCGGCTAGCGGGAAGCATGAGCAGTTCTTC | CASSSAASGKHEQFF | 15 | TRBJ2-1 | - | TRBV6-5 | TRBD2
TGTGCCAGTAGTACCCGCCGTGGGGGAGGGAGGATCGATCAGCCCCAGCATTTT | CASSTRRGGGRIDQPQHF | 18 | TRBJ1-5 | - | TRBV19 | -
TGTGCCAGCAGGGGGGGCGGTAACTATGGCTACACCTTC | CASRGGGNYGYTF | 13 | TRBJ1-2 | - | TRBV2 | -
TGTGCCAGCAGCCCCTCGGGAGTCCACGAGCAGTACTTC | CASSPSGVHEQYF | 13 | TRBJ2-7 | - | TRBV5-5 | -
TGTGCCAGTACCCTCCGACAGGGATCCTACGAGCAGTACTTC | CASTLRQGSYEQYF | 14 | TRBJ2-7 | - | TRBV19 | TRBD1
TGCGCCAGCAGCCAAGACAGGATTCACACCGGGGAGCTGTTTTTT | CASSQDRIHTGELFF | 15 | TRBJ2-2 | - | TRBV5-1 | -
TGTGCCATCATGGGGACTAGCGGGAAAAATGAGCAGTTCTTC | CAIMGTSGKNEQFF | 14 | TRBJ2-1 | - | TRBV10-3 | TRBD2
TGTGCCTGGAGTGCAGGGGGTGACACTGAAGCTTTCTTT | CAWSAGGDTEAFF | 13 | TRBJ1-1 | - | TRBV30 | TRBD1
TGTGCCAGCAGCTTAGCTCCCTGGGCTAGCGGGACCACGGAGCAGTACTTC | CASSLAPWASGTTEQYF | 17 | TRBJ2-7 | - | TRBV11-2 | TRBD2
TGTGCCAGTGCCGGGACTAGTCTATACGAGCAGTACTTC | CASAGTSLYEQYF | 13 | TRBJ2-7 | - | TRBV19 | TRBD2
TGTGCCAGCAGGCTAGAACTAGCGGGAGGTCCTGAGCAGTACTTC | CASRLELAGGPEQYF | 15 | TRBJ2-7 | - | TRBV2 | TRBD2
TGTGCCAGCCAGGGCCGGGCGGGCAATCAGCCCCAGCATTTT | CASQGRAGNQPQHF | 14 | TRBJ1-5 | - | TRBV27 | -
TGCAGCGTAGATGGACTAGCGGGATCCAAAAAGGGGGTGTCAGAGACCCAGTACTTC | CSVDGLAGSKKGVSETQYF | 19 | TRBJ2-5 | once | TRBV29-1 | TRBD2
TGTGCCAGCAGACGGCCGGGACTGATGGAGACCCAGTACTTC | CASRRPGLMETQYF | 14 | TRBJ2-5 | - | TRBV6-5 | -
TGCAGTGCTAGAAGGGTGCGGGCTTTCTTT | CSARRVRAFF | 10 | TRBJ1-1 | - | TRBV20-1 | -
TGTGCCAGTTCTCGGACAGGGCGGCACACTGAAGCTTTCTTT | CASSRTGRHTEAFF | 14 | TRBJ1-1 | - | TRBV19 | TRBD1
TGTGCCAGTAGTACCCCCCTAGCGGGCCACACAGATACGCAGTATTTT | CASSTPLAGHTDTQYF | 16 | TRBJ2-3 | - | TRBV19 | TRBD2
TGTGCCTGGAGCCCACCAACACAACCCTCCTACAATGAGCAGTTCTTC | CAWSPPTQPSYNEQFF | 16 | TRBJ2-1 | - | TRBV30 | -
TGCGCCAGCAAGAGACAGGGGGCTTATGAAGCTTTCTTT | CASKRQGAYEAFF | 13 | TRBJ1-1 | - | TRBV5-1 | TRBD1
TGTGCCAGCAGTTCTCGGTCCTTCGGGACCTCTGGGGCCAACGTCCTGACTTTC | CASSSRSFGTSGANVLTF | 18 | TRBJ2-6 | - | TRBV27 | -
TGTGCCAGCAGCTTAGGGGACTCTAGCCTGTTCTACGAGCAGTACTTC | CASSLGDSSLFYEQYF | 16 | TRBJ2-7 | - | TRBV11-2 | -
TGTGCCAGCAGCTTGGCCCGGGGTCCCCAGCATTTT | CASSLARGPQHF | 12 | TRBJ1-5 | - | TRBV5-5 | -
TGCGCCAGCAGCTTGGGAGTCGTGGGAAGCTCCTACGAGCAGTACTTC | CASSLGVVGSSYEQYF | 16 | TRBJ2-7 | - | TRBV5-1 | -
TGTGCTAGCAGCTTATTGGGACAGGGGGAAGAGACCCAGTACTTC | CASSLLGQGEETQYF | 15 | TRBJ2-5 | - | TRBV7-7 | TRBD1
TGTGCAAGTCGCTCACAGCCGGACACAGATACGCAGTATTTT | CASRSQPDTDTQYF | 14 | TRBJ2-3 | - | TRBV12-2 | -
TGTGCCAGCAGTCCCGTAGCGGGAGGGTACTACGGTGAGCAGTTCTTC | CASSPVAGGYYGEQFF | 16 | TRBJ2-1 | - | TRBV27 | TRBD2
TGTGCCAGCGGGGAGGGACAGGGGCATGGCTACACCTTC | CASGEGQGHGYTF | 13 | TRBJ1-2 | - | TRBV2 | TRBD1
TGTGCCAGCAGTTTTTATAAACTAGCGGGGACCTACAATGAGCAGTTCTTC | CASSFYKLAGTYNEQFF | 17 | TRBJ2-1 | - | TRBV28 | TRBD2
TGTGCCATCAGTGACCGAAGCGACCTCAATCAGCCCCAGCATTTT | CAISDRSDLNQPQHF | 15 | TRBJ1-5 | - | TRBV10-3 | -
TGTGCCAGCAGCCCTCTCGGCGGGAGTATAAATACGCAGTATTTT | CASSPLGGSINTQYF | 15 | TRBJ2-3 | once | TRBV7-9 | TRBD2
TGTGCCAGTACCGAGACAGGGGTTAACTATGGCTACACCTTC | CASTETGVNYGYTF | 14 | TRBJ1-2 | - | TRBV19 | TRBD1
TGTGCTTCGACAGGGCGGGGTGGCTACACCTTC | CASTGRGGYTF | 11 | TRBJ1-2 | few | TRBV28 | TRBD1
TGTGCCAGCAAAGGTAGTCGGGAGGCCACGACCTTCTACGAGCAGTACTTC | CASKGSREATTFYEQYF | 17 | TRBJ2-7 | - | TRBV28 | TRBD2
TGTGCCAGCAGTTTGGGGGAGCCAGATACGCAGTATTTT | CASSLGEPDTQYF | 13 | TRBJ2-3 | - | TRBV28 | -
TGTGCCAGCAGCCTCGGGACAGGGGAGAGGAACACTGAAGCTTTCTTT | CASSLGTGERNTEAFF | 16 | TRBJ1-1 | - | TRBV5-4 | TRBD1
TGTGCCAGTAGTATCCGGCTGGCCAGGGGATTATCCTACGAGCAGTACTTC | CASSIRLARGLSYEQYF | 17 | TRBJ2-7 | - | TRBV19 | -